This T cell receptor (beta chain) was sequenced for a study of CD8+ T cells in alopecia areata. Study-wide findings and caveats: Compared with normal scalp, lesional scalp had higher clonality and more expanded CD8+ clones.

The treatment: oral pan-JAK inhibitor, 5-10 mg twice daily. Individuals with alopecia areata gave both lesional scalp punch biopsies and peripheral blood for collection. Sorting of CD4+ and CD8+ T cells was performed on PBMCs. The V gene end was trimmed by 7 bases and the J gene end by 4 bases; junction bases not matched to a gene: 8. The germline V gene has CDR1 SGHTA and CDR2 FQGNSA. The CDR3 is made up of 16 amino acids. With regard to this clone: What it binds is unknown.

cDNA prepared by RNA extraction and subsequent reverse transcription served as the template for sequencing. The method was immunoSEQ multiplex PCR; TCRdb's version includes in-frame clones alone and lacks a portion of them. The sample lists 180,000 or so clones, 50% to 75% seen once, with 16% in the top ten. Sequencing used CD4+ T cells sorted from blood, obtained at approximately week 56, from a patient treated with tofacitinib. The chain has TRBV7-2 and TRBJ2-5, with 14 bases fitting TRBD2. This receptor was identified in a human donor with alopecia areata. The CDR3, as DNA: TGTGCCAGCACGACCGGGGGACTAGCGGGAGCAGAGACCCAGTACTTC. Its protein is CASTTGGLAGAETQYF. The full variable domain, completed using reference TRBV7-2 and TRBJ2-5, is GAGVSQSPSNKVTEKGKDVELRCDPISGHTALYWYRQSLGQGLEFLIYFQGNSAPDKSGLPSDRFSAERTGGSVSTLTIQRTQQEDSAVYLCASTTGGLAGAETQYFGPGTRLLVL.